The present TCR beta chain was sequenced within a study of shared clonotypes between healthy human individuals. The overall study: For every donor, three CD4 naive, three CD4 memory, two CD8 naive and one CD8 memory plates were used. Study results and limitations: Naive subsets usually exceeded memory subsets in estimated richness. Sampling covered nothing but blood. Tissue TCR repertoires likely differ from those found in blood.

The CDR3 is 16 residues long. Trimming removed 3 bases at V and 0 bases at J, with 14 bases between. CDR1 MDHEN and CDR2 SYDVKM come from the germline V gene. Deep-level settings were used for running the assay. The repertoire was sequenced with immunoSEQ multiplex PCR; TCRdb's copy has only in-frame clones and lacks some. The repertoire consists of roughly 2.5 million clones, with 90% to 95% occurring once and the leading ten covering roughly 0.15%. Concerning this clone: Antigen: not known.

The sequenced sample was naive CD4+ T cells sorted from blood. Subset specified: CD45RA+ positively selected. This receptor was taken from a man aged 18 to 29 in good health. The chain couples TRBV28 to TRBJ1-1; D is unclear. The CDR3 spells CASSFSIRQMNTEAFF. CDR3 coding DNA: TGTGCCAGCAGTTTCTCGATCCGCCAAATGAACACTGAAGCTTTCTTT.